These 9 T cell receptor beta chains were sequenced from one sample in a study of T cell clonality in common variable immunodeficiency. Generated by immunoSEQ multiplex PCR, the TCRdb table keeps only in-frame clones and is missing some. The sample offers tens of thousands of clones and no singletons, the top ten holding over 1.5%. Specimen: peripheral blood mononuclear cells. The receptors here all came from a person aged 18 to 75 in good health.

This clone was seen at least ten times. CDR3 DNA, as far as it was read: TGTGCCAGCAGCGTGGGACTAGCGCACGAG. Translation gives CASSVGLAHE. The whole CDR3 is CASSVGLAHEQYF. The V call is TRBV7-2, the J call TRBJ2-7, with TRBD2 identical over 10 bases. Read coverage stops 3 residues before the CDR3 terminus; the germline J gene supplies the remainder. Germline V lookup: CDR1 SGHTA, CDR2 FQGNSA. This CDR3 region has 13 residues. The J segment lost 5 bases and the V segment lost 5 bases, leaving 3 bases of the junction unmatched. Looking up the rest from reference TRBV7-2 and TRBJ2-7 gives the full variable domain: GAGVSQSPSNKVTEKGKDVELRCDPISGHTALYWYRQSLGQGLEFLIYFQGNSAPDKSGLPSDRFSAERTGGSVSTLTIQRTQQEDSAVYLCASSVGLAHEQYFGPGTRLTVT.

This clone came up many times. With the read ending 3 residues before the CDR3 end, the germline J gene is used to fill in that end. This chain uses TRBV4-1 with TRBJ2-5; D is possibly TRBD1 (5 bases). The CDR3 loop spans 16 amino acids. The germline V gene encodes CDR1 MGHRA and CDR2 YSYEKL. Trimming removed 1 base at V and 1 base at J, with 13 bases between. This chain's CDR3 is CASSQGLGTGQETQYF. The CDR3 DNA, read in part, is TGCGCCAGCAGCCAAGGTTTGGGAACAGGCCAAGAGACC.

Many counts were recorded for this clone. The missing CDR3 end, 3 residues past where the read stops, is filled in from the germline J gene. This rearrangement joins TRBV5-4 to TRBJ1-1; D unclear. V lost 1 base, J lost 4 bases, and 5 bases lay in between. CDR1 is SGHNT and CDR2 is YYREEE in the germline V gene (reference sequence). The length of the CDR3 is 12 residues. The CDR3: CASSLTGTEAFF. The DNA read from the CDR3 is TGTGCCAGCAGCTTGACGGGCACTGAA.

There are many counts of this clone. Partial CDR3 DNA: TGCAGTGCTAGAGGGGGGCACGGGACAGGCAAAGAGACC. Amino acid sequence: CSARGGHGTGKET. The entire CDR3 sequence reads CSARGGHGTGKETQYF. The chain links TRBV20-1 to TRBJ2-5; TRBD1 aligns across 8 bases. With the read ending 3 residues before the CDR3 end, the germline J gene is used to fill in that end. CDR1 is DFQATT, CDR2 SNEGSKA, per germline (reference sequence). V lost 1 base, J lost 3 bases, and 10 bases stayed unmatched. This CDR3 comprises 16 residues.

This clone was detected many times. The CDR3 goes on 3 residues after the read ends, and that part is filled in from the germline J gene. The chain recombines TRBV6-1 with TRBJ2-5; 10 nucleotides align to TRBD2. V was pared by 2 bases and J by 2 bases, with 8 bases of the junction left unmatched. CDR1 is MNHNS, CDR2 SASEGT, per germline. The CDR3 runs to 17 residues. CDR3 residues: CASSEWGLASHQETQYF. The sequenced CDR3 bases are TGTGCCAGCAGTGAATGGGGACTAGCGTCCCATCAAGAGACC.

This clone was seen many times. The read gets to within 3 residues of the CDR3 end, and the germline J gene fills in the rest. The rearrangement joins TRBV5-1 to TRBJ1-1; tentative D call: TRBD1 (5 bases). The CDR3 contains 15 residues. The germline V gene encodes CDR1 SGHRS and CDR2 YFSETQ. The V gene lost 1 base and the J gene lost 1 base, with 11 bases spanning the gap. The sequenced CDR3 bases are TGCGCCAGCAGCTTGACAGGTGACAGGAACACTGAA. Translating gives CASSLTGDRNTE. The whole CDR3 sequence reads CASSLTGDRNTEAFF.

There are many counts of this clone. From the germline J gene comes the end of the CDR3, since the read stops 3 residues before it. The V gene is TRBV11-2, the J gene TRBJ2-3; no definite D call. CDR1 SGHAT and CDR2 FQNNGV come from the germline V gene. Between the trimmed V and J ends, which lost 1 base and 0 bases, there was a span of 5 bases. The CDR3 length is 14 residues. This chain's CDR3 is CASSLGVSTDTQYF. Incomplete CDR3 DNA: TGTGCCAGCAGCTTAGGCGTCAGCACAGATACG.

This clone was counted many times. Sequence at one end of the junction differs from germline and may be a read error. The observed sequence ends 3 residues before the CDR3 terminus, with the missing tail filled in from the germline J gene. The rearrangement uses TRBV4-2 and TRBJ2-7; 7 nucleotides line up with TRBD2. Germline values: CDR1 LGHNA, CDR2 YNFKEQ. The CDR3 spans 15 residues. The sequenced part of the CDR3 DNA is TGCGCCAGCAGCCAAGAGACGGGGGGAGCCTACGAG. It specifies CASSQETGGAYE. The full CDR3 protein is CASSQETGGAYEQYF.

This clone has ten or more counts. Coverage ceases 3 residues before the CDR3 finishes, and the germline J gene fills in the end. The chain carries TRBV5-6 and TRBJ2-7; tentatively, D is TRBD2 (6 bases). Trimming took 0 bases from V and 4 from J, leaving 11 bases between them. The CDR3 sequence is 14 residues long. Germline-derived CDR1 and CDR2 are SGHDT and YYEEEE. The DNA read from the CDR3 is TGTGCCAGCAGCTTGGGTTTAGGGACTTACGAG. Amino acid sequence: CASSLGLGTYE. From start to end, the CDR3 is CASSLGLGTYEQYF.